A selection of T cell receptor beta chains follows, all from one sample in a study of blood T cell repertoires in COVID-19. Produced via immunoSEQ multiplex PCR; TCRdb's table is partial and in-frame only. The sample lists 200,000 to 250,000 clones; 75% to 85% were seen once. The material sequenced was peripheral blood. The receptors were sampled from a human donor in a cohort sampled during active COVID-19. CDR3s include the opening cysteine and the closing phenylalanine or tryptophan. D genes are given only for firm matches. Some rows have no size entry. The others give once, few or many, or a class for an expanded clone.

clone_size	v_call	d_call	j_call	cdr3_nt	cdr3_aa
-	TRBV7-2	-	TRBJ1-2	TGTGCCAGCAGCTTAGTACAGGGCTCTAGATATTATGGCTACACCTTC	CASSLVQGSRYYGYTF
-	TRBV9	-	TRBJ2-2	TGTGCCAGCGCCAGGGGCACCGGGGAGCTGTTTTTT	CASARGTGELFF
-	TRBV5-1	-	TRBJ2-7	TGCGCCAGCAGCCCAACACCAGGCGGGACCTACGAGCAGTACTTC	CASSPTPGGTYEQYF
few	TRBV19	TRBD1	TRBJ1-5	TGTGCCAGTAGGACAGGGGGAGGTGGCAATCAGCCCCAGCATTTT	CASRTGGGGNQPQHF
-	TRBV18	-	TRBJ2-3	TGTGCCAGCTCACCTAAAGACAGATGGGCCACAGATACGCAGTATTTT	CASSPKDRWATDTQYF
-	TRBV6-1	-	TRBJ2-1	TGTGCCAGCAGTGAAATTATTGGACAGGGAGGGGATGAGCAGTTCTTC	CASSEIIGQGGDEQFF
-	TRBV4-1	-	TRBJ1-5	TGCGCCAGCAGCCAACCAGGGTATCAGCCCCAGCATTTT	CASSQPGYQPQHF
-	TRBV5-1	TRBD2	TRBJ2-2	TGCGCCAGCTTTCGGGAGGGGAACACCGGGGAGCTGTTTTTT	CASFREGNTGELFF
-	TRBV24-1	TRBD1	TRBJ2-3	TGTGCCGCTCGGGACAGACTTTTGGATACGCAGTATTTT	CAARDRLLDTQYF
-	TRBV29-1	TRBD1	TRBJ2-1	TGCAGCGCAGAACAGGGGGGTTTGAATGAGCAGTTCTTC	CSAEQGGLNEQFF
-	TRBV28	-	TRBJ2-7	TGTGCCAGCAGTTTAGGCGACAGAGCAGTGAACGAGCAGTACTTC	CASSLGDRAVNEQYF
-	TRBV18	-	TRBJ1-2	TGTGCCAGCTCACCCGGGACACCAGAGCTAACTATGAGCTACACCTTC	CASSPGTPELTMSYTF
-	TRBV11-3	TRBD1	TRBJ1-5	TGTGCCAGCAGCCTGCCCCAGCCGACAGGGCTGGGGATTCAGCCCCAGCATTTT	CASSLPQPTGLGIQPQHF
-	TRBV9	-	TRBJ1-2	TGTGCCAGCAGCGTTCAGGGAGGTAGGAACTATGGCTACACCTTC	CASSVQGGRNYGYTF
-	TRBV10-3	-	TRBJ2-3	TGTGCCATCAGTGAGTTGACAACAGACGGCACAGATACGCAGTATTTT	CAISELTTDGTDTQYF
-	TRBV30	-	TRBJ2-5	TGTGCCTGGAGTGTCCGAGGTGAGTTCAAAGAGACCCAGTACTTC	CAWSVRGEFKETQYF
-	TRBV5-1	-	TRBJ1-4	TGCGCCAGCAGAGATCAACCAGGGGTTCCTAATGAAAAACTGTTTTTT	CASRDQPGVPNEKLFF
few	TRBV7-8	TRBD2	TRBJ2-1	TGTGCCAGCAGCTTACTAGCGGGAAGTTTCAATGAGCAGTTCTTC	CASSLLAGSFNEQFF
-	TRBV18	-	TRBJ1-4	TGTGCCAGCTCACCAGCCAGGAGCGGCACGGAGAATGAAAAACTGTTTTTT	CASSPARSGTENEKLFF
-	TRBV7-7	-	TRBJ2-2	TGTGCTAGCAGCTTACCGGTTGGGGAGCTGTTTTTT	CASSLPVGELFF
-	TRBV5-4	-	TRBJ2-1	TGTGCCAGCAGCTTGGGCGGGACAGATAACAATGAGCAGTTCTTC	CASSLGGTDNNEQFF
-	TRBV19	TRBD1	TRBJ2-4	TGTGCCAGTAGTATTTGGGACAGGGGGGCCAAAAACATTCAGTACTTC	CASSIWDRGAKNIQYF
-	TRBV14	-	TRBJ2-7	TGTGCCAGCAGCCCCTTGGCAGGGGACCACTCCTACGAGCAGTACTTC	CASSPLAGDHSYEQYF
-	TRBV27	TRBD1	TRBJ2-7	TGTGCCAGCAGGCACGGGACAGGGGGTAGCGAGCAGTACTTC	CASRHGTGGSEQYF
once	TRBV27	TRBD1	TRBJ1-6	TGTGCCAGCAGTTTATCTACAGGGGATTGGGGCCATCCCCTCCACTTT	CASSLSTGDWGHPLHF
-	TRBV28	TRBD2	TRBJ2-1	TGTGCCAGCAGTTCCTGGACTAGCGGGAGTTCCTACAATGAGCAGTTCTTC	CASSSWTSGSSYNEQFF
-	TRBV18	TRBD1	TRBJ1-4	TGTGCCAGCTCACTACAGGGGGGCAATGAAAAACTGTTTTTT	CASSLQGGNEKLFF
many	TRBV19	-	TRBJ1-1	TGTGCCAGTAGCCCCCGACAGCAGCGACCTGAAGCTTTCTTT	CASSPRQQRPEAFF
-	TRBV28	TRBD2	TRBJ2-1	TGTGCCAGCACCGGGACTAGCGGGGGGTTTTTGAATGAGCAGTTCTTC	CASTGTSGGFLNEQFF
-	TRBV5-1	TRBD2	TRBJ2-7	TGCGCCAGCAGCCAGAGCACGGCTAGCGGGTTAAGTGAGCAGTACTTC	CASSQSTASGLSEQYF
-	TRBV7-2	-	TRBJ1-4	TGTGCCAGCAGCCAACAGGGAGATAATGAAAAACTGTTTTTT	CASSQQGDNEKLFF
-	TRBV9	-	TRBJ1-1	TGTGCCAGCAGCCTCCAGGGGTCTGCCAACACTGAAGCTTTCTTT	CASSLQGSANTEAFF
-	TRBV20-1	TRBD1	TRBJ2-5	TGCAGTGCTATTGACTCGACAGGGGGAGTAGAGACCCAGTACTTC	CSAIDSTGGVETQYF
-	TRBV6-2/TRBV6-3	TRBD1	TRBJ1-2	TGTGCCAGCAGCTGGACAGGGGAAGAGGGGAGCTATGGCTACACCTTC	CASSWTGEEGSYGYTF
once	TRBV24-1	-	TRBJ2-3	TGTGCCACCAGTGATTTCGCAGCGAGTGTGCAGTATTTT	CATSDFAASVQYF
-	TRBV15	TRBD1	TRBJ1-5	TGTGCCACCAGCAGCGGGGACAGGGGACGCAATCAGCCCCAGCATTTT	CATSSGDRGRNQPQHF
-	TRBV6-5	TRBD1	TRBJ1-2	TGTGCCAGCAGCCGGTACCAGGGGGCTGGGTATGGCTACACCTTC	CASSRYQGAGYGYTF
-	TRBV7-2	-	TRBJ2-7	TGTGCCAGCAGCCTCAACGGCTACGAGCAGTACTTC	CASSLNGYEQYF
few	TRBV7-8	-	TRBJ1-2	TGTGCCAGCAGCCCCACCACGACAAGAGCTAACTATGGCTACACCTTC	CASSPTTTRANYGYTF
few	TRBV3-1/TRBV3-2	-	TRBJ1-4	TGTGCCAGCTCCCTCAACGCAGCGGATAATGAAAAACTGTTTTTT	CASSLNAADNEKLFF